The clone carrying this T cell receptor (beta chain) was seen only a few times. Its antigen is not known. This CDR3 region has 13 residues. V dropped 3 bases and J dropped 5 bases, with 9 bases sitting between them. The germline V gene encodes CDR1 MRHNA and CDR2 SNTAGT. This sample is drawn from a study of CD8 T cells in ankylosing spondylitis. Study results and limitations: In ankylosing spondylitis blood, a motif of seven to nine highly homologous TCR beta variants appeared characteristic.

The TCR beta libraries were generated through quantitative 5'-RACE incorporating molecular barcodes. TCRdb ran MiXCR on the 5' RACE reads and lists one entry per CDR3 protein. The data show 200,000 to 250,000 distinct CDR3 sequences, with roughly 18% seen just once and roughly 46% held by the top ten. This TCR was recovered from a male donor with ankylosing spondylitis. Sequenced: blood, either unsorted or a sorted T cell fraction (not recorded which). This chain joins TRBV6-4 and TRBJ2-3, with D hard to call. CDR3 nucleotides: TGTGCCAGCAGTGATGCACCCGGAGATACGCAGTATTTT. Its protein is CASSDAPGDTQYF.